Here is one T cell receptor beta chain with its context. This clonotype has just a few counts. Its specific antigen is unknown. The record has no base qualities; no much larger clone is one base away. TCRdb names Illumina HiSeq 2500 as the instrument used. Quantitative 5'-RACE with molecular barcodes was the method used to prepare the TCR beta libraries. In the authors' own workflow: A new computational method, built on a probabilistic model of VDJ rearrangement, was used to identify disease-linked TCR variants. Using fastp at Q25 and MiXCR, TCRdb reprocessed the public reads and kept productive beta chains. Duplicate CDR3 protein sequences are folded into a single record with the most common DNA and genes. TCRdb's processing, not the study's, gives the V and J calls here. The sample includes about 360,000 distinct CDR3 sequences, with roughly 22% observed a single time. The top ten hold around 14% of the sample.

The sample belongs to a study of CD8 T cells in ankylosing spondylitis (dated by TCRdb to 2015 to 2018). Looking at the study overall: To find TCR variants linked to disease, the study profiled T cell receptor beta repertoires in ankylosing spondylitis patients and healthy donors. Samples of peripheral blood were taken, and for ankylosing spondylitis patients, synovial fluid was collected as well. In total, the full study cohort was made up of 100 to 140 healthy donors and 25 or so ankylosing spondylitis patients.

The germline V gene (reference sequence) supplies CDR1 SGHKS and CDR2 YYEKEE. V is shortened by 0 bases, J by 2 bases, and the region joining them spans 12 bases. The cysteine opens and the phenylalanine closes a CDR3 of 16 amino acids. Kept here is only the CDR3 DNA, which spans 48 bases and is read in frame from base 1. On the study overall, not on this receptor specifically: The disease-linked clones had a CD8+ phenotype and were found at relatively low frequencies in peripheral blood. Some of the motif variants had been reported before in the synovial fluid and blood of reactive arthritis patients, a finding that suggests common disease-initiation mechanisms. Significant enrichment of the disease-linked clones was reported in matched synovial fluid samples from ankylosing spondylitis patients. Blood from ankylosing spondylitis patients appeared to be characterized by a TCR beta motif made up of 8 or 9 highly homologous amino acid variants.

The sample comprised blood, either unsorted or a sorted T cell fraction (not recorded which). The chain was built from TRBV5-5 and TRBJ2-1; confidence is insufficient to name the D gene. This clonotype originated in a male donor with ankylosing spondylitis or in good health (not recorded which). This receptor carries the CDR3 CASSLVLQVAYNEQFF. The sequenced DNA is TGTGCCAGCAGCTTGGTCTTGCAGGTTGCCTACAATGAGCAGTTCTTC.